This passage covers 26 T cell receptor beta chains from one sample sequenced in a study of circulating tumor DNA in untreated peripheral T-cell lymphoma. TCRdb's table, derived via immunoSEQ multiplex PCR, lists solely in-frame clones and lacks some. The sample holds some 500 clones; around nine tenths are singletons and the top ten take 1.1%. Material for sequencing was cell-free DNA from blood serum. These receptors were collected from a human donor with peripheral T-cell lymphoma.

This rearrangement joins TRBV7-8 to TRBJ2-1; either TRBD1 or TRBD2 may supply D (5 bases each). Germline loops: CDR1 SGHVS, CDR2 FQNEAQ. Deletions cut 11 bases from V and 3 bases from J, with 17 bases between. This CDR3 spans 14 amino acids. CDR3 bases: TGTGCCGCAGGGACCTCACTTTACTACAATGAGCAGTTCTTC. Translation gives CAAGTSLYYNEQFF.

This chain joins TRBV5-8 and TRBJ2-1, with D tentatively TRBD1 or TRBD2 (5 bases each). From germline, CDR1 is SGHTS and CDR2 YDEGEE. CDR3 length: 15 residues. Trimming removed 4 bases at V and 0 bases at J, with 11 bases between. The CDR3 DNA follows: TGTGCCAGCAGCGTCCGGGACGGCTCCTACAATGAGCAGTTCTTC. Amino acids: CASSVRDGSYNEQFF.

This clone occurred a few times. The chain has TRBV9 and TRBJ1-1; TRBD1 matches 7 bases. CDR1 and CDR2 (germline): SGDLS, YYNGEE. The CDR3 extends over 16 amino acids. V lost 4 bases to trimming and J lost 1 base; unmatched junction nucleotides: 10. CDR3 coding DNA: TGTGCCAGCAGCCCCCACAGGGGAAGTGGGAACACTGAAGCTTTCTTT. This codes for CASSPHRGSGNTEAFF.

The J gene is TRBJ2-1, the V gene TRBV4-3, with 10 nucleotides matching TRBD2. V gave up 0 bases and J gave up 7 bases; unmatched junction bases: 9. This CDR3 contains 17 residues. Per the germline V gene, CDR1 is LGHNA and CDR2 is YSLEER. The CDR3 here is CASSQDASGRVGNEQFF. CDR3 in DNA: TGCGCCAGCAGCCAAGATGCAAGCGGGAGGGTAGGTAATGAGCAGTTCTTC.

The gene calls are TRBV27 and TRBJ2-7, with 7 bases that match TRBD1. J lost 2 bases, V lost 5 bases, and 6 bases had no gene match. The length of the CDR3 is 14 residues. Per germline, CDR1 MNHEY and CDR2 SMNVEV (reference sequence). CDR3 in DNA: TGTGCCAGCAGTGACCGGGACAGCGCCTACGAGCAGTACTTC. This codes for CASSDRDSAYEQYF.

The rearrangement links TRBV27 to TRBJ2-7; 14 bases line up with TRBD2. Looked up from germline, CDR1 is MNHEY and CDR2 is SMNVEV (reference sequence). The V segment lost 6 bases and the J segment 2 bases; nucleotides outside the gene matches: 12. This CDR3 spans 18 amino acids. The CDR3 coding sequence is TGTGCCAGCAGGCAGGGGACTAGCGGGAGTCAATTCCCCTACGAGCAGTACTTC. Its protein is CASRQGTSGSQFPYEQYF.

The rearrangement links TRBV27 to TRBJ2-3; the D gene could be TRBD1 or TRBD2 (5 bases each). This CDR3 has 15 amino acids. V lost 7 bases to trimming and J lost 1 base, with 15 bases between them. Germline V gene data show CDR1 as MNHEY and CDR2 as SMNVEV (reference sequence). Here the CDR3 DNA reads TGTGCCAGCACCTCATATCTGGGGGGCACAGATACGCAGTATTTT. Translated: CASTSYLGGTDTQYF.

The V gene is TRBV30, the J gene TRBJ2-2; D may be TRBD2 (6 bases). The CDR3 spans 14 residues. Germline V lookup: CDR1 GTSNPN, CDR2 SVGIG (reference sequence). The V gene lost 3 bases and the J gene lost 8 bases, with 16 bases spanning the gap. Written as DNA, the CDR3 is TGTGCCTGGAGAAGGGACTCCGCGGGGGGGGAGCTGTTTTTT. It encodes CAWRRDSAGGELFF.

This clone was picked up one time. Germline and junction disagree at one end, which may indicate a read error. The rearrangement links TRBV10-3 to TRBJ2-5, with TRBD2 matching 9 bases. CDR1 ENHRY and CDR2 SYGVKD come from the germline V gene. This CDR3 contains 15 residues. CDR3 DNA: TGTGCCAGCAGTTACCTTGCGGGAGGGCCGGAGACCCAGTACTTC. It yields the protein CASSYLAGGPETQYF.

This chain uses TRBV18 with TRBJ1-2; possibly TRBD1 for D (6 bases). The CDR3 runs to 18 residues. Deletions cut 0 bases from V and 2 bases from J, with 19 bases between. Germline V gene data show CDR1 as KGHSH and CDR2 as LQKENI. DNA of the CDR3: TGTGCCAGCTCACCACCGGGGGGGGCCCTCGGATCAAACTATGGCTACACCTTC. Protein sequence: CASSPPGGALGSNYGYTF.

This clone was counted a single time. The V call is TRBV7-9, the J call TRBJ2-7, with a weak D call TRBD1 (7 bases). The CDR3 has 14 amino acids. Trimming cost V 2 bases and J 3 bases, with 11 bases left between them. Germline CDR1 is SEHNR and CDR2 is FQNEAQ (reference sequence). The CDR3 DNA reads as TGTGCCAGCAGCTTATCCAGGGGGGACTACGAGCAGTACGTC. Translated: CASSLSRGDYEQYV.

V gene TRBV5-6 combines with J gene TRBJ2-5; a possible D gene is TRBD1 (5 bases). CDR3 length: 16 residues. V lost 4 bases, J lost 2 bases, and 18 bases lay in between. CDR1 and CDR2 from the germline V gene are SGHDT and YYEEEE. The CDR3: CASSPDFQGSQETQYF. The CDR3, as DNA: TGTGCCAGCAGCCCCGACTTCCAGGGATCACAAGAGACCCAGTACTTC.

The chain employs TRBV15 and TRBJ1-5; D might be TRBD1 (5 bases). Trimming took off 5 bases at V and 4 bases at J, with 12 bases between the two ends. The CDR3 extends over 14 amino acids. The germline V gene encodes CDR1 LNHNV and CDR2 YYDKDF (reference sequence). Written as DNA, the CDR3 is TGTGCCACCAGCCCCCGGGGCAAAAATCAGCCCCAGCATTTT. Its translation: CATSPRGKNQPQHF.

The chain combines TRBV7-2 with TRBJ2-3; 7 nucleotides line up with TRBD1. The CDR3 spans 13 residues. Germline loops: CDR1 SGHTA, CDR2 FQGNSA. V lost 5 bases and J lost 6; bases outside the gene matches: 5. The CDR3 reads CASSPRRGDTQYF. DNA of the CDR3: TGTGCCAGCAGCCCCCGCAGGGGGGATACGCAGTATTTT.

This clone came up a few times. This chain links TRBV19 with TRBJ1-4; D may be TRBD1 (6 bases). CDR1 and CDR2 (germline): LNHDA, SQIVND (reference sequence). The CDR3 consists of 14 residues. The V and J ends lost 3 bases and 8 bases respectively, with 13 bases between them. The CDR3 spells CASSMEAGEEKLFF. The CDR3 DNA follows: TGTGCCAGTAGTATGGAAGCAGGGGAGGAAAAACTGTTTTTT.

The gene calls are TRBV14 and TRBJ1-2; D remains unclear. This CDR3 contains 15 residues. Germline assignment: CDR1 SGHDN and CDR2 FVKESK. The V gene lost 0 bases and the J gene lost 0 bases, with 8 bases spanning the gap. CDR3 residues: CASSQDIKANYGYTF. CDR3 DNA: TGTGCCAGCAGCCAAGATATTAAGGCTAACTATGGCTACACCTTC. Complete variable domain (other parts from reference TRBV14 and TRBJ1-2): EAGVTQFPSHSVIEKGQTVTLRCDPISGHDNLYWYRRVMGKEIKFLLHFVKESKQDESGMPNNRFLAERTGGTYSTLKVQPAELEDSGVYFCASSQDIKANYGYTFGSGTRLTVV.

V usage is TRBV28 and J usage is TRBJ1-6, with unresolved D. The CDR3 sequence is 16 residues long. V lost 2 bases, J lost 0 bases, and 8 bases lay in between. CDR1 and CDR2 (germline): MDHEN, SYDVKM. The CDR3 reads CASSLADSSYNSPLHF. CDR3 bases: TGTGCCAGCAGTTTAGCAGATAGCTCCTATAATTCACCCCTCCACTTT.

This chain joins TRBV4-2 and TRBJ2-1, with 13 bases lining up with TRBD2. V lost 0 bases to trimming and J lost 5 bases; unmatched junction nucleotides: 19. Germline V gene sequence: CDR1 LGHNA, CDR2 YNFKEQ. The CDR3 contains 22 residues. DNA for the CDR3: TGTGCCAGCAGCCAAGAGAGGTATAGGGCAGGACTAGCGGGAGCCTCGAACAATGAGCAGTTCTTC. As protein: CASSQERYRAGLAGASNNEQFF.

The chain employs TRBV10-3 and TRBJ2-4; maybe TRBD1 (6 bases). The germline V and J ends were trimmed by 3 bases and 4 bases, with 7 bases remaining between them. The CDR3 has 13 residues. Germline CDR1 and CDR2: ENHRY and SYGVKD. The CDR3 reads CAISDDRKNIQYF. The CDR3 region has the DNA TGTGCCATCAGTGATGACAGGAAAAACATTCAGTACTTC.

The CDR3 spells CAWSVHSGPNYGYTF. In DNA form, the CDR3 reads TGTGCCTGGAGTGTACACAGTGGGCCAAACTATGGCTACACCTTC. The chain employs TRBV30 and TRBJ1-2; D uncertain. The CDR3 is 15 residues long. Germline CDR1 GTSNPN, CDR2 SVGIG (reference sequence). Trimming cost V 0 bases and J 2 bases, with 13 bases left between them. Based on the CDR3 plus reference TRBV30 and TRBJ1-2, the full variable domain is SQTIHQWPATLVQPVGSPLSLECTVEGTSNPNLYWYRQAAGRGLQLLFYSVGIGQISSEVPQNLSASRPQDRQFILSSKKLLLSDSGFYLCAWSVHSGPNYGYTFGSGTRLTVV.

The count of this clone is one. The V and J genes are TRBV10-3 and TRBJ2-6, with TRBD1 identical over 9 bases. This CDR3 has 16 residues. J was trimmed by 4 bases and V by 6 bases; bases with no gene match: 7. The germline gives CDR1 ENHRY, CDR2 SYGVKD. In nucleotides, the CDR3 is TGTGCCATCAGGGAAGGGACAGGGACCGGGGCCAACGTCCTGACTTTC. Translating gives CAIREGTGTGANVLTF.

The chain has TRBV10-3 and TRBJ2-1; 11 positions match TRBD2. CDR1 ENHRY and CDR2 SYGVKD come from the germline V gene. The CDR3 length is 14 residues. Trimming took 7 bases from V and 3 from J; bases not matched to a gene: 2. For the CDR3, the DNA is TGTGCCATCACCGGGACTAGCGGCTACAATGAGCAGTTCTTC. The encoded protein is CAITGTSGYNEQFF.

The chain has TRBV30 and TRBJ1-2; the D gene is possibly TRBD1 (6 bases). CDR3 size: 12 residues. Trimming stripped 0 bases from V and 6 bases from J, with 8 bases between. From germline, CDR1 is GTSNPN and CDR2 SVGIG (reference sequence). The CDR3 DNA reads TGTGCCTGGAGTGTACAGGGAGATGGCTACACCTTC. The encoded protein is CAWSVQGDGYTF.

This chain connects TRBV9 to TRBJ2-1, with D unresolved. This CDR3 region has 15 residues. V lost 5 bases to trimming and J lost 0 bases, with 12 bases between them. Germline lookup yields CDR1 SGDLS and CDR2 YYNGEE. CDR3 region: CASRVDGSSYNEQFF. The CDR3 DNA is TGTGCCAGCAGGGTGGACGGAAGCTCCTACAATGAGCAGTTCTTC.

This chain joins TRBV19 and TRBJ2-2; maybe TRBD2 (6 bases). Germline CDR1 LNHDA, CDR2 SQIVND (reference sequence). The length of the CDR3 is 16 residues. The V end lost 3 bases, the J end lost 8 bases, and 19 bases lay between the germline ends. CDR3: CASSMVGGAEGGELFF. The CDR3 nucleotides are TGTGCCAGTAGTATGGTCGGCGGGGCGGAAGGAGGGGAGCTGTTTTTT.

The chain has TRBV14 and TRBJ2-2, with D possibly matching TRBD1 (6 bases). Germline V gene data show CDR1 as SGHDN and CDR2 as FVKESK. This CDR3 region has 14 residues. V dropped 4 bases and J dropped 8 bases, with 14 bases sitting between them. The CDR3 coding sequence is TGTGCCAGCAGCCGGGGCGGACAGTTAGGGGAGCTGTTTTTT. It translates to CASSRGGQLGELFF.